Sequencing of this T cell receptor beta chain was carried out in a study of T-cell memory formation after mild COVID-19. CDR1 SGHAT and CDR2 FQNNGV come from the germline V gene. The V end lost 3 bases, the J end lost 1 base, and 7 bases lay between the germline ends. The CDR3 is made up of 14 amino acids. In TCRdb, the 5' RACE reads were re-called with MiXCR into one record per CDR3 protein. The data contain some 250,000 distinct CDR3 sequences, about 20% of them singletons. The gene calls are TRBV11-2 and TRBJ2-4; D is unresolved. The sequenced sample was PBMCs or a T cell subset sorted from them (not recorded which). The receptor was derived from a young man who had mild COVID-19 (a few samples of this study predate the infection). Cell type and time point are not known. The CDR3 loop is CASSLGMAKNIQYF. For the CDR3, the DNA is TGTGCCAGCAGCTTGGGGATGGCCAAAAACATTCAGTACTTC.